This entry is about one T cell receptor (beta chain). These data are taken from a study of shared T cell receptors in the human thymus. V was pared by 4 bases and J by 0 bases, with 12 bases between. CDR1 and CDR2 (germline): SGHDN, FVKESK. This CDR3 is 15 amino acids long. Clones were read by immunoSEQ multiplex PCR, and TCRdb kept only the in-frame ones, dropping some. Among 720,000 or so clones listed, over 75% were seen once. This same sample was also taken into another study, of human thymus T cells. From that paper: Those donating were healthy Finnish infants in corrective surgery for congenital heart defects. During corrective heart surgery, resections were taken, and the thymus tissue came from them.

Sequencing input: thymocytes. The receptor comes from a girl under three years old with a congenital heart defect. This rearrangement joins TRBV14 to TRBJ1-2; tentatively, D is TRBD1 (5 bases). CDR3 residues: CASSPPREANYGYTF. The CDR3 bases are TGTGCCAGCAGCCCCCCCAGGGAAGCTAACTATGGCTACACCTTC.